This entry lists 10 T cell receptor beta chains sequenced from one sample in a study of T cells in Graves' hyperthyroidism and ophthalmopathy. Amplification of TCR beta CDR3 regions used RNA as the template. In the first-round RT-PCR of the TCR CDR3, the HTBI primer set was used. TCRdb reprocessed the multiplex PCR reads with MiXCR, giving one entry per CDR3 protein. Of 550,000 to 700,000 distinct CDR3 sequences listed, around 46% are singletons. The sequencing sample was made of peripheral blood or thyroid tissue (not recorded which). Every receptor here comes from an adult woman with Graves' disease, either hyperthyroidism or ophthalmopathy (not recorded which).

The chain combines TRBV15 with TRBJ2-7; D possibly corresponds to TRBD1 (6 bases). V lost 0 bases and J lost 0, with 12 bases in between. The CDR3 consists of 16 residues. Germline loops: CDR1 LNHNV, CDR2 YYDKDF (reference sequence). The CDR3 DNA follows: TGTGCCACCAGCAGAGATCCAGGGGCAAGCTCCTACGAGCAGTACTTC. Residues: CATSRDPGASSYEQYF. Looking up the rest from reference TRBV15 and TRBJ2-7 gives the full variable domain: DAMVIQNPRYQVTQFGKPVTLSCSQTLNHNVMYWYQQKSSQAPKLLFHYYDKDFNNEADTPDNFQSRRPNTSFCFLDIRSPGLGDTAMYLCATSRDPGASSYEQYFGPGTRLTVT.

This clonotype was seen only once. A much larger clonotype is one base distant, so this may be a read error. V is TRBV28 and J is TRBJ1-5; D not resolved. V gave up 9 bases and J gave up 9 bases, with 12 bases separating them. The CDR3 sequence is 11 residues long. Looked up from germline, CDR1 is MDHEN and CDR2 is SYDVKM. The CDR3 here is CASIDGRPQHF. Written as DNA, the CDR3 is TGTGCCAGTATCGACGGCCGGCCCCAGCATTTT. Combining the CDR3 with reference TRBV28 and TRBJ1-5 gives the whole variable domain DVKVTQSSRYLVKRTGEKVFLECVQDMDHENMFWYRQDPGLGLRLIYFSYDVKMKEKGDIPEGYSVSREKKERFSLILESASTNQTSMYLCASIDGRPQHFGDGTRLSIL.

V and J are TRBV11-2 and TRBJ2-7; D gene uncertain. V lost 0 bases, J lost 6 bases, and 9 bases lay in between. The CDR3 runs 13 residues. CDR1 is SGHAT and CDR2 is FQNNGV in the germline V gene. The CDR3 region has the DNA TGTGCCAGCAGCTTAGATCTCGAGACCGAGCAGTACTTC. It translates to CASSLDLETEQYF.

The chain employs TRBV29-1 and TRBJ2-5; 8 bases align to TRBD2. The CDR3 is made up of 15 amino acids. The V segment lost 4 bases and the J segment 4 bases; nucleotides outside the gene matches: 11. Germline V CDR1 and CDR2: SQVTM, ANQGSEA. The CDR3: CSVGRSGSSGETQYF. In DNA form, the CDR3 reads TGCAGCGTTGGACGAAGCGGGAGTTCAGGAGAGACCCAGTACTTC.

In this sample, this clonotype turned up many times. J is TRBJ2-7 and V is TRBV5-1; 9 bases line up with TRBD2. Looked up from germline, CDR1 is SGHRS and CDR2 is YFSETQ. Unmatched junction bases numbered 5, after V lost 0 bases and J lost 1 base. The CDR3 covers 16 residues. The CDR3, as DNA: TGCGCCAGCAGCTTGGAGATTAGCGGGAGTTCCTACGAGCAGTACTTC. Translated: CASSLEISGSSYEQYF.

As concerns this clonotype: Given a much more abundant clone one base away, this may be a read error. The V and J genes are TRBV6-5 and TRBJ2-7, with D perhaps matching TRBD1 (5 bases). Looked up from germline, CDR1 is MNHEY and CDR2 is SVGAGI. The CDR3 is made up of 14 amino acids. The CDR3 loop reads CAISYSGSPNEQYF. CDR3 sequence (DNA): TGTGCCATCAGTTACTCAGGGTCCCCTAACGAGCAGTACTTC.

As to this clonotype: A much larger clone differs by one base, so this may be a read error. The V gene is TRBV5-1, the J gene TRBJ2-7; D might be TRBD1 (7 bases). Germline V lookup: CDR1 SGHRS, CDR2 YFSETQ. The CDR3 has 17 residues. The germline V and J ends were trimmed by 4 bases and 4 bases, with 24 bases remaining between them. This chain's CDR3 is CASSGGTVGDLSYEQYF. The CDR3 DNA reads as TGCGCCAGCAGCGGAGGGACAGTTGGGGATCTCTCGTACGAGCAGTACTTC. Using reference TRBV5-1 and TRBJ2-7 for the parts outside the CDR3, the full variable domain is KAGVTQTPRYLIKTRGQQVTLSCSPISGHRSVSWYQQTPGQGLQFLFEYFSETQRNKGNFPGRFSGRQFSNSRSEMNVSTLELGDSALYLCASSGGTVGDLSYEQYFGPGTRLTVT.

This clonotype showed up just a few times. The genes are TRBV4-1 and TRBJ2-7; D perhaps matches TRBD1 (5 bases). V dropped 0 bases and J dropped 1 base, with 7 bases sitting between them. Germline V gives CDR1 MGHRA, CDR2 YSYEKL. The CDR3 contains 14 residues. The CDR3 loop reads CASSQDRASYEQYF. The CDR3, as DNA: TGCGCCAGCAGCCAAGACAGGGCGTCCTACGAGCAGTACTTC.

This clonotype was detected ten times or more. V and J are TRBV4-1 and TRBJ2-7, with D unresolved. The CDR3 runs to 15 residues. The V and J ends lost 1 base and 2 bases respectively, with 12 bases between them. Germline-derived CDR1 and CDR2 are MGHRA and YSYEKL. DNA for the CDR3: TGCGCCAGCAGCCAAGGGCCCGCAGCAGCCTACGAGCAGTACTTC. Translating it yields CASSQGPAAAYEQYF.

The V and J genes are TRBV10-3 and TRBJ2-5, with 7 bases identical to TRBD2. The length of the CDR3 is 14 residues. Germline lookup yields CDR1 ENHRY and CDR2 SYGVKD. Germline trimming cut 8 bases from V and 5 bases from J; bases unmatched to any gene: 11. This CDR3 is CAIDSAGVMETQYF. CDR3 DNA: TGTGCCATCGATTCGGCGGGGGTGATGGAGACCCAGTACTTC.